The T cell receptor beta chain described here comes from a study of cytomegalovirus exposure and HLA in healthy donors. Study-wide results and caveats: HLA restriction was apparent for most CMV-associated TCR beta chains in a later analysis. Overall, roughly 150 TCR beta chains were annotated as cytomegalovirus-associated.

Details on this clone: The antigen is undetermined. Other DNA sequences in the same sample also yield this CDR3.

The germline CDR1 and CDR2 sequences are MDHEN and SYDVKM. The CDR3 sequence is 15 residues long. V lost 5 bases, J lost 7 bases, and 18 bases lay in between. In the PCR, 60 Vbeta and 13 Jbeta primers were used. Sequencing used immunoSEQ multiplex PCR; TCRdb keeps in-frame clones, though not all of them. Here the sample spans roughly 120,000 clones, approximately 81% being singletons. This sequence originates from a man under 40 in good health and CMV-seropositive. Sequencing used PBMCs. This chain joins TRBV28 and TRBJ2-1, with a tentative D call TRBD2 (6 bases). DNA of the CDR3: TGTGCCAGCAGTCATACAGCGGGTCGCGTGAATGAGCAGTTCTTC. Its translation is CASSHTAGRVNEQFF.